This T cell receptor (beta chain) stems from a study of regulatory T cells in long-lasting Graves disease. Noted time point: persistent/refractory GD, antithyroid drugs over 5 years with positive TRAb. The TCR library used RNA extracted from PBMCs. Arm-PCR of CDR3 regions with iRepertoire HTBI primers generated TCR beta libraries. TCRdb re-analysed the multiplex PCR reads in MiXCR, keeping a single row per CDR3 protein. The sample consists of over 350,000 distinct CDR3 sequences, roughly 20% of them appearing once. The CDR3 has 15 residues. Per the germline V gene, CDR1 is SGDLS and CDR2 is YYNGEE. Between the trimmed V and J ends, which lost 3 bases and 2 bases, there was a span of 13 bases.

Sequencing was performed on peripheral blood mononuclear cells (PBMCs), taken when the disease was refractory, from a patient treated with antithyroid drugs. The V and J genes are TRBV9 and TRBJ2-3, with D possibly being TRBD2 (6 bases). This clonotype was obtained from a female donor with Graves disease. As DNA, the CDR3 is TGTGCCAGCAGCGCCAGACTAGTCTTCACAGATACGCAGTATTTT. Translated: CASSARLVFTDTQYF. The full variable domain, with the rest looked up from reference TRBV9 and TRBJ2-3, is DSGVTQTPKHLITATGQRVTLRCSPRSGDLSVYWYQQSLDQGLQFLIQYYNGEERAKGNILERFSAQQFPDLHSELNLSSLELGDSALYFCASSARLVFTDTQYFGPGTRLTVL.